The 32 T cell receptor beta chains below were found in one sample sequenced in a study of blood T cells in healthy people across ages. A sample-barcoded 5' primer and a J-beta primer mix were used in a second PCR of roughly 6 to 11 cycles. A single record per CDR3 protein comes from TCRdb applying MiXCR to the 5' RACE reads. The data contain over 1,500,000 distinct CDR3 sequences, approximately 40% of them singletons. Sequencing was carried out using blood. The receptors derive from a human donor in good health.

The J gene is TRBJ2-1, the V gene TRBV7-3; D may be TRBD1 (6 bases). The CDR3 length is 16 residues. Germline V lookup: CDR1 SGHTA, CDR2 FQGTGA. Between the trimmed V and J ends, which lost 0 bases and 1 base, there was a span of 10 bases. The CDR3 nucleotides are TGTGCCAGCAGCTTAACTATTGGACAGTCCTACAATGAGCAGTTCTTC. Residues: CASSLTIGQSYNEQFF.

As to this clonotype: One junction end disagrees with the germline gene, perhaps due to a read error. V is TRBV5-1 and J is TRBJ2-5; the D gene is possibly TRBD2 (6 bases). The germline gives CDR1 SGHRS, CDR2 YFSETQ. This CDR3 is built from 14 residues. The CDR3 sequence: CASSSEQGGETHYF. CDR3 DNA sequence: TGCGCCAGCAGCTCAGAACAAGGAGGGGAGACCCACTACTTC.

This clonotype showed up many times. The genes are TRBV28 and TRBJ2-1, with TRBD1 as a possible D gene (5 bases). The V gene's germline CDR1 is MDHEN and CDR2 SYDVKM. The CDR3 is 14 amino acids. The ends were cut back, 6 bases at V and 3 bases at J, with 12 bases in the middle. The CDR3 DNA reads TGTGCCAGCAGCTTAGTGCAGGGCTACAATGAGCAGTTCTTC. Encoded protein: CASSLVQGYNEQFF.

The CDR3 DNA is TGTGCCAGCAGTCGGTCTAGCGGGGGTACAGATACGCAGTATTTT. Its protein is CASSRSSGGTDTQYF. This chain uses TRBV3-1 with TRBJ2-3; 10 nucleotides line up with TRBD2. CDR3 length equals 15 residues. The trim removed 6 bases at V and 3 bases at J, leaving 6 bases unmatched. Germline V lookup: CDR1 LGHDT, CDR2 YNNKEL (reference sequence).

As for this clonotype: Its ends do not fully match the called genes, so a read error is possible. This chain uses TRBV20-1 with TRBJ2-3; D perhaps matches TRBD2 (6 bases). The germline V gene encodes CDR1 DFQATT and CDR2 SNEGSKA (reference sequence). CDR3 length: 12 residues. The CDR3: CSGGRNTDTQYF. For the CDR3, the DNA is TGTAGTGGGGGGAGAAACACAGATACGCAGTATTTT.

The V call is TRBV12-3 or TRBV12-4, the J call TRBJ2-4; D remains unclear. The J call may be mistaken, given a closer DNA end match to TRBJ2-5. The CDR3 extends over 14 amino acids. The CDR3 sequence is CASSPNFAQETQYF. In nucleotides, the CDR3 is TGTGCCAGCAGTCCTAATTTTGCACAGGAGACCCAGTACTTC.

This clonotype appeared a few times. The CDR3 DNA follows: TGCAGCGTTGCCAGGGGCACGGGGGAGCTGTTTTTT. Amino acids: CSVARGTGELFF. J is TRBJ2-2 and V is TRBV29-1; tentative D call: TRBD1 (6 bases). V was pared by 4 bases and J by 8 bases, with 11 bases between. This CDR3 comprises 12 residues. Germline CDR1 is SQVTM and CDR2 is ANQGSEA.

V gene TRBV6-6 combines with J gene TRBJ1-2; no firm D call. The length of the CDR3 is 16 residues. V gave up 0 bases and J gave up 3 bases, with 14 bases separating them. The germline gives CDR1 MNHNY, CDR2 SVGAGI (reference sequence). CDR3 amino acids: CASSYSPDRGHYGYTF. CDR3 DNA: TGTGCCAGCAGTTACTCGCCGGACCGTGGGCACTATGGCTACACCTTC.

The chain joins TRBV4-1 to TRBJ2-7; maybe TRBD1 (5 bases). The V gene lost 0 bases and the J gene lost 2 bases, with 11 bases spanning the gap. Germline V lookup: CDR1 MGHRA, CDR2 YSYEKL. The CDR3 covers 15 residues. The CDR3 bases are TGCGCCAGCAGCCAAGATCGCGCAGGGACCTACGAGCAGTACTTC. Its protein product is CASSQDRAGTYEQYF.

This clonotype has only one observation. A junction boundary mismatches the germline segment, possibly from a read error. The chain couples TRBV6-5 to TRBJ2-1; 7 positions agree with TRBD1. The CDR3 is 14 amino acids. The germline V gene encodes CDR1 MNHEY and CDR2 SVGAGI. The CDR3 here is CTSSYRGGYNEQFF. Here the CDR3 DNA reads TGTACCAGCAGTTACAGGGGCGGATACAATGAGCAGTTCTTC.

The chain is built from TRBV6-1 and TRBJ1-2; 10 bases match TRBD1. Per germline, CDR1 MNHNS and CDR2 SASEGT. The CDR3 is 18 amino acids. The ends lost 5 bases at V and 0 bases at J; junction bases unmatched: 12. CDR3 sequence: CASSTFPGQGVSNYGYTF. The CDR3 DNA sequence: TGTGCCAGCAGTACCTTCCCCGGACAGGGGGTATCTAACTATGGCTACACCTTC.

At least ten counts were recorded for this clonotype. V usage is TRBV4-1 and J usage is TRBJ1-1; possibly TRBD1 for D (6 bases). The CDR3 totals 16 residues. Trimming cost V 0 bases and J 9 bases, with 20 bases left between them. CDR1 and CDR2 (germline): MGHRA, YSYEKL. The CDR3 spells CASSQDSTLWTVQAFF. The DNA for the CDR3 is TGCGCCAGCAGCCAAGATTCAACCCTGTGGACAGTTCAAGCTTTCTTT.

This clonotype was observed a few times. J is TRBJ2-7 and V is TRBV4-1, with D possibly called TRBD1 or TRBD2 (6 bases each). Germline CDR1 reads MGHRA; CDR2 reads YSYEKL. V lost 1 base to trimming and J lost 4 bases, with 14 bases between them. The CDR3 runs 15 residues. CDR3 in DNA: TGCGCCAGCAGCCAAGTCCACTCGGGGGCTTACGAGCAGTACTTC. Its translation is CASSQVHSGAYEQYF.

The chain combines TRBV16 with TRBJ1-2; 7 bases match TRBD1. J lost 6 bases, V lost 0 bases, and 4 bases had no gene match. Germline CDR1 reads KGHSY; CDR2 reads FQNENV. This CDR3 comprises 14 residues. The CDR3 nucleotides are TGTGCCAGCAGCCAATCGCAGGGGGTGAATGGCTACACCTTC. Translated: CASSQSQGVNGYTF.

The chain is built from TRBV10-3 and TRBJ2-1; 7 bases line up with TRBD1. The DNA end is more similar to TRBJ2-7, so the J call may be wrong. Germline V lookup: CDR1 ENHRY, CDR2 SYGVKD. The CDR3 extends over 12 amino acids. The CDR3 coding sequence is TGTGCCGTAAGGGACAGCCACAATGAGCAGTACTTC. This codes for CAVRDSHNEQYF.

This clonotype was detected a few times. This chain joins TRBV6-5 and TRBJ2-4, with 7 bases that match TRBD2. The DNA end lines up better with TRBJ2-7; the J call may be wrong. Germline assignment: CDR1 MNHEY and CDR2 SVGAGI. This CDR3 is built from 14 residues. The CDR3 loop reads CASSYWGGGDEQYF. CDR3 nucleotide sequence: TGTGCCAGCAGTTACTGGGGGGGGGGGGACGAGCAGTACTTC.

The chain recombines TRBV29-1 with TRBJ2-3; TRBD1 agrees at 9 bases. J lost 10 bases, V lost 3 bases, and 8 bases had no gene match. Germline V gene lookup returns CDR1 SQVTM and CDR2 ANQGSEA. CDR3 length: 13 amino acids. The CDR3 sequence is CSVEYRGLGAQYF. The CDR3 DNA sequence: TGCAGCGTTGAGTACAGGGGGCTTGGTGCGCAGTATTTT.

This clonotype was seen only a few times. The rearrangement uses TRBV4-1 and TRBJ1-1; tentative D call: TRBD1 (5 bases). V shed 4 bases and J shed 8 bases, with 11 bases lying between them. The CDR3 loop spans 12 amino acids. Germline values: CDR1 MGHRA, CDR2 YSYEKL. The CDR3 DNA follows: TGCGCCAGCAGCCTCTATGGGGGGGAAGCTTTCTTT. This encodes CASSLYGGEAFF.

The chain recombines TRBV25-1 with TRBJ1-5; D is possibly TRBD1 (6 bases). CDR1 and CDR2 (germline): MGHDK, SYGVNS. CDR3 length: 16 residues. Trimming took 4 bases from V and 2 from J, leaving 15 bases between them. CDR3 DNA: TGTGCCAGCAGTGCCGGGACAACCTATGGCAATCAGCCCCAGCATTTT. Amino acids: CASSAGTTYGNQPQHF.

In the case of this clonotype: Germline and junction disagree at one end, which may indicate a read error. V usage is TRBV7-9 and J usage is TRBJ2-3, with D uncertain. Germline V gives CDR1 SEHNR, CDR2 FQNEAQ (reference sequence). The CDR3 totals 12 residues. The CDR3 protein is CAGSLLGDTQYF. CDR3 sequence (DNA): TGTGCCGGCAGCCTCCTAGGAGATACGCAGTATTTT.

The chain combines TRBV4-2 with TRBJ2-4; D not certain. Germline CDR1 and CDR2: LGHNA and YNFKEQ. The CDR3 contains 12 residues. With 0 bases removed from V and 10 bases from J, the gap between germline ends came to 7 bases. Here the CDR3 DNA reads TGTGCCAGCAGCCAAGATGCACTTATTCAGTACTTC. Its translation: CASSQDALIQYF.

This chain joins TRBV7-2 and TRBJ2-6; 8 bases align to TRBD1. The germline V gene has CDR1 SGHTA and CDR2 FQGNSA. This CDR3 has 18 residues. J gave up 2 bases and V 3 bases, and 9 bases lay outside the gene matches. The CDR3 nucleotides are TGTGCCAGCAGCTTGGACAGGGTTTCGGTTCCTGGGGCCAACGTCCTGACTTTC. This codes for CASSLDRVSVPGANVLTF.

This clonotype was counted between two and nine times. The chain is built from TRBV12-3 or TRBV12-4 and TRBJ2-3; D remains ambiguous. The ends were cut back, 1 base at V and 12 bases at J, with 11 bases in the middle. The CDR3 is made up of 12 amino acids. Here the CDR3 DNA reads TGTGCCAGCAGTTTAGTGGACCGCCGTCAGTATTTT. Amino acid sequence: CASSLVDRRQYF.

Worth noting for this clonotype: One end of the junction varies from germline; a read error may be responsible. Written as DNA, the CDR3 is TGTGCCAGCAGTTACGGGAGACCAGGTTCTGACACTGAGGCTTTCTTT. Translated: CASSYGRPGSDTEAFF. The V call is TRBV6-4, the J call TRBJ1-1; D is ambiguous. From germline, CDR1 is MRHNA and CDR2 SNTAGT. There are 16 residues in the CDR3.

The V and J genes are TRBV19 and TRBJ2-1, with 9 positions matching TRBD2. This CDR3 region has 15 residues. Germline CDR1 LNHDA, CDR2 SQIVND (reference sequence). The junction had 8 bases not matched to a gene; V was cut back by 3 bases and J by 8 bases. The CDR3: CASSMGGGGYYEQFF. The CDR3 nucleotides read TGTGCCAGTAGTATGGGCGGGGGGGGATATTATGAGCAGTTCTTC.

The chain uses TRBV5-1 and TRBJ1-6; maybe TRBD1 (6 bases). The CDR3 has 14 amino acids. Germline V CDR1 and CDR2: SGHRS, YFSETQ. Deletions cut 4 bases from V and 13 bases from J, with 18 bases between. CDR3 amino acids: CASSQRLRQDPLHF. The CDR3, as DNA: TGCGCCAGCAGCCAGAGGTTACGACAGGATCCCCTCCACTTT.

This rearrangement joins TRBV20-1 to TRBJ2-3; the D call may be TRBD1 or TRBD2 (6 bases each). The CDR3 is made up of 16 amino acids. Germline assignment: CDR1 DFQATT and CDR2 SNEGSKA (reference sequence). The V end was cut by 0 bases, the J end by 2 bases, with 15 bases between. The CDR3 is CSAREFRGRHTDTQYF. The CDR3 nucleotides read TGCAGTGCTAGAGAGTTTCGGGGGCGACACACAGATACGCAGTATTTT.

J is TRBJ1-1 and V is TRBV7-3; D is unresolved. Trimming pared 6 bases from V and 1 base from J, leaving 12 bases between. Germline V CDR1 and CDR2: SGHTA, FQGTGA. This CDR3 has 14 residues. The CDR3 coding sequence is TGTGCCAGCAGTAAACCTGGAGGGAACACTGAAGCTTTCTTT. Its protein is CASSKPGGNTEAFF. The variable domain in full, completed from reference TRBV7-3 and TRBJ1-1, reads GAGVSQTPSNKVTEKGKYVELRCDPISGHTALYWYRQSLGQGPEFLIYFQGTGAADDSGLPNDRFFAVRPEGSVSTLKIQRTERGDSAVYLCASSKPGGNTEAFFGQGTRLTVV.

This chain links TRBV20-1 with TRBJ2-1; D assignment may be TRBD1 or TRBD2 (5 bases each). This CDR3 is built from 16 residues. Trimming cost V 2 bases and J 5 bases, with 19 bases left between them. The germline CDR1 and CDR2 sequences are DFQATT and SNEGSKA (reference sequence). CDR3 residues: CSARIPGPRVHNEQFF. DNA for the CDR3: TGCAGTGCTAGAATCCCGGGACCCAGGGTCCACAATGAGCAGTTCTTC.

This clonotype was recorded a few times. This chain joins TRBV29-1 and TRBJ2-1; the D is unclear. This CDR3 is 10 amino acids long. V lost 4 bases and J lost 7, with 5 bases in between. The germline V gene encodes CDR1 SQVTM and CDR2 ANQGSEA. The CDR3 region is CSVGKNEQFF. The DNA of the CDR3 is TGCAGCGTTGGCAAAAATGAGCAGTTCTTC.

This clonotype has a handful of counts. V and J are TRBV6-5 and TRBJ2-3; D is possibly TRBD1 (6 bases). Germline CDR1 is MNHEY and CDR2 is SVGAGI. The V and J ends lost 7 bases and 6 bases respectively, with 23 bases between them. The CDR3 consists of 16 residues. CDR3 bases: TGTGCCAGCAACCGAGGCCCGGGACAAACCTATGATACGCAGTATTTT. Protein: CASNRGPGQTYDTQYF.

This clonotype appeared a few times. This CDR3 is CASSLSTFSYEQYF. For the CDR3, the DNA is TGTGCCAGCAGCTTAAGTACTTTCTCCTACGAGCAGTACTTC. The rearrangement uses TRBV5-5 and TRBJ2-7; D not certain. Trimming pared 2 bases from V and 0 bases from J, leaving 9 bases between. Germline values: CDR1 SGHKS, CDR2 YYEKEE (reference sequence). The CDR3 is 14 residues long.